The present T cell receptor beta chain was sequenced within a study of molecular identifiers for immune sequencing clone quantification. Study conclusions and caveats: Spiked Jurkat TCR RNA equivalent to one cell was reportedly detectable in around 980,000 naive cells. Whereas clones above 20 RNA copies held under 1% of naive-cell molecules, they held over 97% of effector molecules.

TCRdb ran MiXCR on the PCR reads and lists one entry per CDR3 protein. The sample lists hundreds of thousands of distinct CDR3 sequences, 25% occurring once. Sorting captured naive CD8 T cells as CD8+CD4-CCR7+CD45RA+. This clonotype appeared many times. Its cognate antigen is unknown. Sequences were obtained from naive CD8+ T cells from blood, with Jurkat cell RNA spiked in. Indicated subset: FACS-sorted CD8+CD4-CCR7+CD45RA+ naive T cells. This clonotype was sampled from a human donor in good health. Some libraries in this study had Jurkat cell RNA spiked in.

The CDR3: CASSLGFNPPTDTQYF. CDR3 DNA: TGTGCCAGCAGTTTGGGGTTTAATCCCCCCACCGATACGCAGTATTTT. The gene calls are TRBV28 and TRBJ2-3; D is uncertain. This CDR3 is built from 16 residues. The V end was cut by 3 bases, the J end by 6 bases, with 19 bases between. CDR1 is MDHEN, CDR2 SYDVKM, per germline.